The 27 T cell receptor beta chains below were found in one sample sequenced in a study of blood T cells in healthy people across ages. Together with a sample-barcoded 5' primer, a J-beta primer mix was included in a second PCR lasting roughly 6 to 12 cycles. TCRdb passed the 5' RACE reads through MiXCR, listing each CDR3 protein once. The table has fewer than 800,000 distinct CDR3 sequences, roughly 25% seen once. These data were also reused for a study on T cells of mothers and their children.

The sample was blood. Source of these receptors: a boy aged 5-17 years in good health.

The chain uses TRBV13 and TRBJ2-1; D remains ambiguous. The germline CDR1 and CDR2 sequences are PRHDT and FYEKMQ (reference sequence). V was trimmed by 0 bases and J by 5 bases, leaving 8 bases between them. This CDR3 has 14 residues. As DNA, the CDR3 is TGTGCCAGCAGCTTAGGCGGTCATAACAATGAGCAGTTCTTC. Encoded protein: CASSLGGHNNEQFF.

This chain uses TRBV9 with TRBJ2-5; 7 bases align to TRBD1. V shed 1 base, J shed 3 bases, and the junction held 0 bases outside the gene matches. This CDR3 has 13 residues. Germline V lookup: CDR1 SGDLS, CDR2 YYNGEE. The CDR3 region is CASSVQGEETQYF. DNA of the CDR3: TGTGCCAGCAGCGTACAGGGGGAAGAGACCCAGTACTTC.

V is TRBV2 and J is TRBJ2-5; D not certain. The germline gives CDR1 SNHLY, CDR2 FYNNEI. Trimming stripped 7 bases from V and 5 bases from J, with 17 bases between. The CDR3 runs to 14 residues. The CDR3 is CASTTTAGPETQYF. CDR3 sequence (DNA): TGTGCCAGCACGACCACCGCTGGTCCGGAGACCCAGTACTTC.

CDR3 DNA sequence: TGTGCCAGTCGTCATACAGGGAACAATGAGCAGTTCTTC. Translated, it gives CASRHTGNNEQFF. The genes are TRBV27 and TRBJ2-5, with D tentatively TRBD1 (6 bases). Matching the DNA end better, TRBJ2-1 makes the J call doubtful. This CDR3 has 13 amino acids. The germline CDR1 and CDR2 sequences are MNHEY and SMNVEV (reference sequence).

Only a few counts were recorded for this clonotype. This chain links TRBV2 with TRBJ1-4; possible D gene TRBD1, 6 bases. Germline V CDR1 and CDR2: SNHLY, FYNNEI. V lost 4 bases, J lost 14 bases, and 11 bases lay in between. CDR3 length: 11 amino acids. The DNA for the CDR3 is TGTGCCAGCAGTGTCAAAGGACAGCTGTTTTTT. Residues: CASSVKGQLFF.

This sequence joins TRBV7-6 and TRBJ2-1; D call uncertain. V lost 0 bases and J 16 bases, leaving 16 bases between the germline ends. CDR1 SGHVS and CDR2 FNYEAQ come from the germline V gene. CDR3 length equals 13 residues. The CDR3 spells CASSLAGSGPYFF. For the CDR3, the DNA is TGTGCCAGCAGCTTAGCGGGGTCAGGACCGTACTTCTTC.

In its sample, this clonotype was seen a few times. The J gene is TRBJ1-1, the V gene TRBV6-5, with D perhaps matching TRBD1 (5 bases). The CDR3 has 15 residues. V lost 5 bases and J 1 base, leaving 14 bases between the germline ends. Per germline, CDR1 MNHEY and CDR2 SVGAGI. The CDR3 is CASSLLGVQNTEAFF. The DNA for the CDR3 is TGTGCCAGCAGTCTTCTGGGGGTCCAGAACACTGAAGCTTTCTTT.

The chain links TRBV28 to TRBJ2-7; TRBD2 matches 7 bases. This CDR3 is 14 amino acids long. V shed 9 bases and J 3 bases; nucleotides not matched to a gene: 11. Germline CDR1 and CDR2: MDHEN and SYDVKM. The DNA of the CDR3 is TGTGCCAGTACCGCCGGGACTAACTTCTACGAGCAGTACTTC. It yields the protein CASTAGTNFYEQYF.

This clonotype was found a few times. The chain combines TRBV5-1 with TRBJ2-1; D remains unclear. The CDR3 is 14 amino acids. V lost 3 bases and J lost 9, with 16 bases in between. The germline CDR1 and CDR2 sequences are SGHRS and YFSETQ. The CDR3 DNA follows: TGCGCCAGCAGCTATGAGGATCGCCTCACTGAGCAGTTCTTC. Its translation: CASSYEDRLTEQFF. Full variable domain (outside the CDR3, taken from reference TRBV5-1 and TRBJ2-1): KAGVTQTPRYLIKTRGQQVTLSCSPISGHRSVSWYQQTPGQGLQFLFEYFSETQRNKGNFPGRFSGRQFSNSRSEMNVSTLELGDSALYLCASSYEDRLTEQFFGPGTRLTVL.

This clonotype has at least ten counts. V is TRBV15 and J is TRBJ2-3, with 7 bases identical to TRBD1. V was clipped by 4 bases and J by 4 bases; unmatched bases: 14. The CDR3 is 17 residues long. In germline, CDR1 is LNHNV, CDR2 YYDKDF (reference sequence). The CDR3 is CATSTNRGGTPADTQYF. In DNA form, the CDR3 reads TGTGCCACCAGCACCAACAGGGGCGGAACCCCAGCAGATACGCAGTATTTT.

CDR3 sequence: CASSEVGGRNTGELFF. As DNA, the CDR3 is TGTGCCAGCAGTGAAGTAGGGGGCCGGAACACCGGGGAGCTGTTTTTT. V and J are TRBV2 and TRBJ2-2, with TRBD1 matching 7 bases. The V and J ends lost 1 base and 1 base, in that order; junction bases with no gene match: 3. There are 16 residues in the CDR3. Germline V lookup: CDR1 SNHLY, CDR2 FYNNEI.

The chain employs TRBV20-1 and TRBJ1-1; weak D call: TRBD1 (5 bases). CDR3 length: 15 residues. V was trimmed by 0 bases and J by 0 bases, leaving 11 bases between them. Germline CDR1 reads DFQATT; CDR2 reads SNEGSKA (reference sequence). The CDR3 DNA sequence: TGCAGTGCTAGAGATTTGAGACAGTTGAACACTGAAGCTTTCTTT. It is translated as CSARDLRQLNTEAFF.

This sequence joins TRBV20-1 and TRBJ2-5, with TRBD1 identical over 8 bases. Germline CDR1 DFQATT, CDR2 SNEGSKA (reference sequence). The CDR3 runs 13 residues. V gave up 6 bases and J gave up 4 bases; unmatched junction bases: 7. CDR3 residues: CSAVQGGTETQYF. CDR3 DNA sequence: TGCAGTGCAGTACAGGGGGGTACAGAGACCCAGTACTTC.

The rearrangement joins TRBV24-1 to TRBJ2-2; 8 bases line up with TRBD2. CDR3 size: 19 residues. V was pared by 4 bases and J by 5 bases, with 17 bases of the junction left unmatched. Germline V gene data show CDR1 as KGHDR and CDR2 as SFDVKD. CDR3 DNA: TGTGCCACCAGTGACCCCCGAAGGGACCAGCGGGGGACTACCGGGGAGCTGTTTTTT. Its translation is CATSDPRRDQRGTTGELFF.

This clonotype was picked up a small number of times. The gene calls are TRBV18 and TRBJ2-1; 7 nucleotides agree with TRBD1. Trimming removed 6 bases from V and 3 bases from J; junction bases left unmatched: 8. Germline V lookup: CDR1 KGHSH, CDR2 LQKENI. This CDR3 has 15 amino acids. The CDR3 coding sequence is TGTGCCAGCTCGACAGGGACAGCCGTCTACAATGAGCAGTTCTTC. Translated, it gives CASSTGTAVYNEQFF.

This clonotype came up a few times. The chain couples TRBV6-5 to TRBJ2-5; 11 bases fit TRBD2. CDR3 length: 15 residues. V was pared by 2 bases and J by 5 bases, with 4 bases of the junction left unmatched. The germline gives CDR1 MNHEY, CDR2 SVGAGI. This chain's CDR3 is CASSYTGLAEETQYF. The CDR3 nucleotides read TGTGCCAGCAGTTACACGGGACTAGCGGAGGAGACCCAGTACTTC.

The genes are TRBV14 and TRBJ2-2, with D unresolved. CDR3 length: 13 amino acids. Germline loops: CDR1 SGHDN, CDR2 FVKESK. V lost 1 base to trimming and J lost 4 bases, with 4 bases between them. The CDR3 loop is CASSQVFTGELFF. The DNA for the CDR3 is TGTGCCAGCAGCCAAGTCTTCACCGGGGAGCTGTTTTTT.

The chain couples TRBV7-2 to TRBJ2-1; TRBD2 matches 8 bases. The CDR3 has 15 residues. V lost 5 bases, J lost 2 bases, and 5 bases stayed unmatched. Germline CDR1 reads SGHTA; CDR2 reads FQGNSA. CDR3 nucleotide sequence: TGTGCCAGCAGCCCGACTAGCGCGGCCTACAATGAGCAGTTCTTC. Protein product: CASSPTSAAYNEQFF.

This clonotype was found a few times. This chain connects TRBV29-1 to TRBJ2-3, with TRBD2 as a possible D gene (5 bases). The CDR3 sequence is 11 residues long. Trimming took 1 base from V and 13 from J, leaving 12 bases between them. CDR1 and CDR2 (germline): SQVTM, ANQGSEA. CDR3 DNA: TGCAGCGTTGAAGTGCGTGGACTGGAGTATTTT. Its protein is CSVEVRGLEYF.

This clonotype occurred a few times. The chain combines TRBV5-1 with TRBJ2-1, with D hard to call. CDR3 length: 15 residues. CDR1 and CDR2 from the germline V gene are SGHRS and YFSETQ. Trimming left V 0 bases short and J 0 bases short, with 7 bases between. Here the CDR3 DNA reads TGCGCCAGCAGCTTGGGACTGTACTCCTACAATGAGCAGTTCTTC. It is translated as CASSLGLYSYNEQFF.

This clonotype appeared a few times. The chain is built from TRBV29-1 and TRBJ2-7; D is unclear. The CDR3 has 14 amino acids. Germline values: CDR1 SQVTM, CDR2 ANQGSEA. The V gene lost 5 bases and the J gene lost 2 bases, with 16 bases spanning the gap. The CDR3 DNA sequence: TGCAGCGTTAAACCCCGTCCCGGTGCCTACGAGCAGTACTTC. The encoded protein is CSVKPRPGAYEQYF.

The chain carries TRBV14 and TRBJ2-7; perhaps TRBD1 as D (6 bases). Germline lookup yields CDR1 SGHDN and CDR2 FVKESK. V dropped 3 bases and J dropped 1 base, with 10 bases sitting between them. The CDR3 is 14 amino acids. This chain's CDR3 is CASSHDRLSYEQYF. The DNA for the CDR3 is TGTGCCAGCAGCCACGACAGGTTATCCTACGAGCAGTACTTC.

There are a few counts of this clonotype. The chain uses TRBV27 and TRBJ1-2; 11 bases line up with TRBD1. Germline CDR1 is MNHEY and CDR2 is SMNVEV (reference sequence). The CDR3 has 16 residues. V dropped 1 base and J dropped 8; count of bases not matched to a gene: 9. This CDR3 reads CASSLYPDRGLKGYTF. The DNA for the CDR3 is TGTGCCAGCAGTTTATATCCGGACAGGGGGCTCAAGGGCTACACCTTC.

The V gene is TRBV12-3 or TRBV12-4, the J gene TRBJ2-5, with 8 bases fitting TRBD1. The DNA matches TRBJ2-1 better at its end, which makes the J call doubtful. The CDR3 extends over 13 amino acids. The CDR3: CASRRTGLNEQFF. CDR3 in DNA: TGTGCCAGCAGAAGGACAGGGCTCAATGAGCAGTTCTTC.

The CDR3 nucleotides read TGTGCCACCGCGGGGGGACAGTCCTACGAGCAGTACTTC. It yields the protein CATAGGQSYEQYF. The rearrangement joins TRBV27 to TRBJ2-5; D may be TRBD2 (8 bases). The J call may not be correct, given that the DNA end is closer to TRBJ2-7. CDR1 is MNHEY and CDR2 is SMNVEV in the germline V gene (reference sequence). This CDR3 contains 13 residues.

This clonotype was observed a few times. The chain is built from TRBV20-1 and TRBJ1-2, with D possibly being TRBD1 (5 bases). Trimming removed 6 bases at V and 3 bases at J, with 14 bases between. Germline V gene lookup returns CDR1 DFQATT and CDR2 SNEGSKA (reference sequence). The CDR3 runs 13 residues. This CDR3 reads CSASEGLHYGYTF. Written as DNA, the CDR3 is TGCAGTGCGTCGGAGGGACTCCACTATGGCTACACCTTC.

This clonotype was recorded a few times. The V call is TRBV7-9, the J call TRBJ2-5; D is perhaps TRBD1 (5 bases). CDR1 is SEHNR and CDR2 is FQNEAQ in the germline V gene (reference sequence). This CDR3 has 16 residues. The germline V and J ends were trimmed by 2 bases and 2 bases, with 15 bases remaining between them. CDR3 DNA: TGTGCCAGCAGCTTACCTTGGGCAGGGCTACAAGAGACCCAGTACTTC. As protein: CASSLPWAGLQETQYF.